The 22 T cell receptor beta chains listed next were all sequenced from one sample in a study of blood T cell repertoires in COVID-19. Some clones are missing from TCRdb's copy, which holds only in-frame ones; the method was immunoSEQ multiplex PCR. The data hold under 250,000 clones, with approximately 88% observed a single time. The specimen sequenced was peripheral blood. All receptors derive from a woman in her thirties with COVID-19, enrolled during active disease.

The V gene is TRBV18, the J gene TRBJ2-2, with D perhaps matching TRBD1 (5 bases). The germline gives CDR1 KGHSH, CDR2 LQKENI. The CDR3 is 15 residues long. V was pared by 4 bases and J by 4 bases, with 13 bases between. For the CDR3, the DNA is TGTGCCAGCTCACTCGACAGAGCTTCCACCGGGGAGCTGTTTTTT. Translating gives CASSLDRASTGELFF. The full variable domain, its missing parts supplied by reference TRBV18 and TRBJ2-2, is NAGVMQNPRHLVRRRGQEARLRCSPMKGHSHVYWYRQLPEEGLKFMVYLQKENIIDESGMPKERFSAEFPKEGPSILRIQQVVRGDSAAYFCASSLDRASTGELFFGEGSRLTVL.

J is TRBJ2-1 and V is TRBV11-3; 8 nucleotides match TRBD1. Germline V gene lookup returns CDR1 SGHNT and CDR2 YENEEA. The CDR3 is 15 residues long. V lost 0 bases, J lost 7 bases, and 5 bases stayed unmatched. Here the CDR3 DNA reads TGTGCCAGCAGCTTAGACAGGGGGCCCTCAAATGAGCAGTTCTTC. It codes for CASSLDRGPSNEQFF.

The V gene is TRBV5-1, the J gene TRBJ2-1; D is ambiguous. Germline loops: CDR1 SGHRS, CDR2 YFSETQ. V lost 4 bases and J lost 8, with 10 bases in between. The CDR3 covers 12 residues. Here the CDR3 DNA reads TGCGCCAGCAGCATCTCGCAGGATGAGCAGTTCTTC. This sequence encodes CASSISQDEQFF.

This clone has only a few counts. The chain has TRBV10-1 and TRBJ2-2, with a possible D match to TRBD2 (5 bases). Trimming removed 2 bases from V and 6 bases from J, with 10 bases in between. The CDR3 spans 14 residues. Germline V CDR1 and CDR2: WNHNN, SYGVQD (reference sequence). CDR3 coding DNA: TGCGCCAGCAGTGAGGGGCTAGCAGCCGGGGAGCTGTTTTTT. It yields the protein CASSEGLAAGELFF.

CDR3 sequence reads: CASSLQGSGNTIYF. As DNA, the CDR3 is TGTGCCAGCAGCTTACAGGGCTCTGGAAACACCATATATTTT. The chain links TRBV5-5 to TRBJ1-3; TRBD1 might be the D (6 bases). Trimming left V 2 bases short and J 0 bases short, with 6 bases between. The CDR3 spans 14 residues. CDR1 and CDR2 from the germline V gene are SGHKS and YYEKEE (reference sequence).

The chain recombines TRBV2 with TRBJ1-1, with a tentative D call TRBD1 (6 bases). Germline V gene data show CDR1 as SNHLY and CDR2 as FYNNEI. V gave up 0 bases and J gave up 5 bases, with 13 bases separating them. The CDR3 spans 15 residues. The chain's CDR3 is CASSEANREQTEAFF. The DNA of the CDR3 is TGTGCCAGCAGTGAAGCTAACAGGGAACAGACTGAAGCTTTCTTT.

The chain carries TRBV5-1 and TRBJ2-3, with D uncertain. Germline CDR1 reads SGHRS; CDR2 reads YFSETQ. The CDR3 contains 15 residues. The V end lost 0 bases, the J end lost 0 bases, and 8 bases lay between the germline ends. CDR3 nucleotides: TGCGCCAGCAGCTTGGACTTACTAAGCACAGATACGCAGTATTTT. Its translation: CASSLDLLSTDTQYF.

This clone appeared a few times. The chain links TRBV11-3 to TRBJ2-3; 11 positions match TRBD2. The germline V gene encodes CDR1 SGHNT and CDR2 YENEEA. Trimming removed 5 bases from V and 5 bases from J; junction bases left unmatched: 12. There are 17 residues in the CDR3. The CDR3 here is CASSPGLAGAQQDTQYF. CDR3 nucleotides: TGTGCCAGCAGCCCTGGACTAGCGGGCGCACAACAAGATACGCAGTATTTT.

The chain employs TRBV16 and TRBJ2-7; 10 nucleotides line up with TRBD2. V lost 0 bases, J lost 0 bases, and 14 bases stayed unmatched. The CDR3 length is 20 residues. CDR1 KGHSY and CDR2 FQNENV come from the germline V gene. In nucleotides, the CDR3 is TGTGCCAGCAGCCAATCGGCCCCACTAGCGGGGCCCCAAAGCTCCTACGAGCAGTACGTC. It is translated as CASSQSAPLAGPQSSYEQYV.

V is TRBV4-3 and J is TRBJ2-2; TRBD1 matches 8 bases. Unmatched junction bases numbered 4, after V lost 4 bases and J lost 3 bases. This CDR3 spans 15 amino acids. Per germline, CDR1 LGHNA and CDR2 YSLEER. The chain's CDR3 is CASSLTGADTGELFF. In nucleotides, the CDR3 is TGCGCCAGCAGCCTGACAGGGGCGGACACCGGGGAGCTGTTTTTT.

The genes are TRBV9 and TRBJ2-3, with TRBD1 matching 8 bases. The CDR3 loop spans 15 amino acids. The V gene's germline CDR1 is SGDLS and CDR2 YYNGEE. J was trimmed by 3 bases and V by 4 bases; bases with no gene match: 7. In DNA form, the CDR3 reads TGTGCCAGCAGCTTCCGGACAGGGAAGACAGATACGCAGTATTTT. Its translation is CASSFRTGKTDTQYF.

V is TRBV19 and J is TRBJ1-4, with TRBD1 matching over 7 bases. The germline CDR1 and CDR2 sequences are LNHDA and SQIVND (reference sequence). V dropped 10 bases and J dropped 1; count of bases not matched to a gene: 6. CDR3 length: 14 amino acids. DNA for the CDR3: TGTGCCACCAGGGACAGCTTAACTAATGAAAAACTGTTTTTT. Its protein is CATRDSLTNEKLFF.

The chain is built from TRBV10-2 and TRBJ2-7; D ambiguous. V was trimmed by 3 bases and J by 2 bases, leaving 8 bases between them. Germline V gene sequence: CDR1 WSHSY, CDR2 SAAADI. The CDR3 is 13 residues long. This chain's CDR3 is CASSEGRTYEQYV. For the CDR3, the DNA is TGCGCCAGCAGTGAAGGCAGGACCTACGAGCAGTACGTC.

The chain combines TRBV28 with TRBJ2-1; D is unresolved. Trimming pared 3 bases from V and 2 bases from J, leaving 14 bases between. The CDR3 has 16 residues. Germline CDR1 reads MDHEN; CDR2 reads SYDVKM. This CDR3 is CASSLLSLDAYNEQFF. The CDR3 bases are TGTGCCAGCAGTTTGCTATCCCTTGATGCCTACAATGAGCAGTTCTTC.

V gene TRBV3-1 (or the pseudogene TRBV3-2) combines with J gene TRBJ1-6, with TRBD1 matching over 7 bases. CDR3 size: 17 residues. Germline assignment: CDR1 LGHDT and CDR2 YNNKEL (reference sequence). Trimming removed 0 bases from V and 7 bases from J; junction bases left unmatched: 9. The CDR3 region has the DNA TGTGCCAGCAGCCAAGAAGGAGAGGGACAGCTGAATTCACCCCTCCACTTT. This translates into CASSQEGEGQLNSPLHF.

The V gene is TRBV29-1, the J gene TRBJ2-3; D uncertain. Germline CDR1 is SQVTM and CDR2 is ANQGSEA. CDR3 length equals 15 residues. The V gene lost 4 bases and the J gene lost 0 bases, with 14 bases spanning the gap. The CDR3 is CSVAATSTSTDTQYF. The DNA for the CDR3 is TGCAGCGTTGCCGCGACATCTACTAGCACAGATACGCAGTATTTT.

The gene calls are TRBV10-3 and TRBJ2-6, with 7 bases that match TRBD1. J was trimmed by 0 bases and V by 8 bases; bases with no gene match: 7. The CDR3 runs 16 residues. Germline CDR1 ENHRY, CDR2 SYGVKD. This CDR3 is CAIGAGGVSGANVLTF. As DNA, the CDR3 is TGTGCCATCGGGGCAGGGGGAGTCTCTGGGGCCAACGTCCTGACTTTC.

CDR3 loop: CASSFFPDSPNTEAFF. DNA for the CDR3: TGCGCCAGCAGCTTTTTCCCAGACTCGCCGAACACTGAAGCTTTCTTT. The chain employs TRBV5-1 and TRBJ1-1; no definite D call. The germline CDR1 and CDR2 sequences are SGHRS and YFSETQ. Deletions cut 2 bases from V and 1 base from J, with 15 bases between. The CDR3 is 16 residues long.

The genes are TRBV11-2 and TRBJ2-5, with 9 bases aligning to TRBD2. Germline CDR1 reads SGHAT; CDR2 reads FQNNGV. The CDR3 totals 15 residues. The V and J ends lost 1 base and 4 bases, in that order; junction bases with no gene match: 4. The CDR3 is CASSLGGGVGETQYF. The CDR3 bases are TGTGCCAGCAGCTTAGGCGGGGGGGTTGGAGAGACCCAGTACTTC. The full variable domain, in which reference TRBV11-2 and TRBJ2-5 provide the parts outside the CDR3, is EAGVAQSPRYKIIEKRQSVAFWCNPISGHATLYWYQQILGQGPKLLIQFQNNGVVDDSQLPKDRFSAERLKGVDSTLKIQPAKLEDSAVYLCASSLGGGVGETQYFGPGTRLLVL.

The V and J genes are TRBV30 and TRBJ2-7, with 7 positions matching TRBD1. After removal of 2 bases from V and 3 bases from J, the junction contained 4 bases not matched to a gene. Germline-derived CDR1 and CDR2 are GTSNPN and SVGIG (reference sequence). This CDR3 comprises 13 residues. CDR3 coding DNA: TGTGCCTGGAGTAAAGACAGGGACTACGAGCAGTACGTC. As protein: CAWSKDRDYEQYV.

This clone was observed a few times. The genes are TRBV4-3 and TRBJ2-7, with TRBD1 matching over 9 bases. The CDR3 is 18 residues long. V gave up 1 base and J gave up 3 bases; unmatched junction bases: 13. The germline V gene has CDR1 LGHNA and CDR2 YSLEER. For the CDR3, the DNA is TGCGCCAGCAGCCAAGGCATGCGAGTATGGGGACAGGGCTACGAGCAGTACTTC. Its protein is CASSQGMRVWGQGYEQYF.

The chain joins TRBV29-1 to TRBJ2-1; possibly TRBD1 for D (6 bases). The CDR3 covers 14 residues. With 4 bases removed from V and 3 bases from J, the gap between germline ends came to 13 bases. Germline-derived CDR1 and CDR2 are SQVTM and ANQGSEA. CDR3 region: CSVGVTGLYNEQFF. The CDR3 region has the DNA TGCAGCGTTGGAGTCACAGGGCTCTACAATGAGCAGTTCTTC.